This T cell receptor (beta chain) was captured in a study of human T cells and chemical hapten exposure. Turning to the study itself: Across the whole study, which lasted 20 to 30 weeks, patients were given diphenylcyclopropenone on the scalp once a week. Per-sample TCR yields varied mainly from small pooled library volume differences. Whole-study results and caveats: The donor cohort had alopecia, so its immune response may not match that of healthy people. Significantly more large CDR3 similarity clusters were formed by expanded TCRs than by controls.

Time point indicated: patch test 2, 6 weeks after DPC sensitization. Treatment specified: therapeutic diphenylcyclopropenone sensitization with weekly scalp DPC. TCRdb passed the RACE reads through MiXCR, listing each CDR3 protein once. The table lists about 40,000 distinct CDR3 sequences, roughly 3.3% of them singletons. This clonotype was found a few times. No antigen is known for it. V shed 2 bases and J 4 bases; nucleotides not matched to a gene: 6. The germline CDR1 and CDR2 sequences are SGHTA and FQGNSA. The CDR3 consists of 16 residues. The chain carries TRBV7-2 and TRBJ1-5, with 9 nucleotides matching TRBD1. The sequence derives from a man in his forties with alopecia areata. Some clones in this sample may be carry-over from other donors' samples. Sample: whole blood, taken in connection with sensitization to the hapten diphenylcyclopropenone (DPC). The DNA of the CDR3 is TGTGCCAGCAGCTTACCCGGGACAGGGCAAAATCAGCCCCAGCATTTT. Translated, it gives CASSLPGTGQNQPQHF. Full variable domain (remainder filled in from reference TRBV7-2 and TRBJ1-5): GAGVSQSPSNKVTEKGKDVELRCDPISGHTALYWYRQSLGQGLEFLIYFQGNSAPDKSGLPSDRFSAERTGGSVSTLTIQRTQQEDSAVYLCASSLPGTGQNQPQHFGDGTRLSIL.